This TCR beta chain was obtained from a study of OX40 agonist ivuxolimab in advanced cancers. Overall study context: Dose-escalation patients had hepatocellular carcinoma, melanoma, renal cell or head and neck cancer. Findings and limits, study-wide: Among the lowest peripheral clonal expansion occurred in 0.1-3.0 mg/kg partial responders. In the 0.1 to 3.0 mg/kg range, CD4+ and CD8+ blood T cells had expanded clonally by week 6.

A word on this clone: Its antigen is as yet unknown.

CDR1 and CDR2 from the germline V gene are SGHRS and YFSETQ. The CDR3 length is 13 residues. The V and J ends lost 2 bases and 2 bases respectively, with 7 bases between them. Libraries were prepared by immunoSEQ multiplex PCR; TCRdb keeps only in-frame clonotypes and omits some of them. The data show 50,000 to 75,000 clones, with approximately 85% seen just once and roughly 9.2% held by the top ten. Patients were excluded for autoimmune disease history or systemic immunosuppression. Sample: CD4+ or CD8+ T cells sorted from blood, taken in a trial of the OX40 agonist ivuxolimab. This TCR was sampled from an adult with an advanced solid tumor such as melanoma, head and neck, liver or kidney cancer. The J gene is TRBJ2-5, the V gene TRBV5-1, with D perhaps matching TRBD1 (6 bases). The CDR3 DNA follows: TGCGCCAGCAGCTTAGGACAGCAAGAGACCCAGTACTTC. Its protein is CASSLGQQETQYF.